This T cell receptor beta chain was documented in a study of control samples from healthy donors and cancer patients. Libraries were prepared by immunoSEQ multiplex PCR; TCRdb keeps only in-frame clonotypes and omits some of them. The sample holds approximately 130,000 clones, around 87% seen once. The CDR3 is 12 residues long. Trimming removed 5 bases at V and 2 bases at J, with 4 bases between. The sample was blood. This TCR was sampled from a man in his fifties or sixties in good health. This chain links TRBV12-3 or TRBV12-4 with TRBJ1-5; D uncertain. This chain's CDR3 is CASSEGNQPQHF. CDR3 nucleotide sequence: TGTGCCAGCAGTGAGGGCAATCAGCCCCAGCATTTT.